The table lists the clone carrying this TCR beta chain with a count of one. The data derive from a study of blood T cell repertoires in COVID-19. Across the study: Collection of acute and convalescent COVID-19 samples took place in the United States, Italy and Spain.

The germline gives CDR1 SGHVS, CDR2 FNYEAQ. V lost 2 bases and J lost 5; bases outside the gene matches: 3. CDR3 length: 16 amino acids. Methods used by the authors: Amplification with reference gene primers provided the estimates of nucleated cell counts. Data came from immunoSEQ multiplex PCR; TCRdb stores just in-frame clones and leaves some out. The D gene and trimming were derived from the DNA, and the V and J assignments and clone size from that table. The table records about 250,000 clones, about nine tenths of them present only once. The sample taken for sequencing was peripheral blood. This chain joins TRBV7-6 and TRBJ2-3; 14 nucleotides match TRBD2. This clonotype was obtained from a woman aged 40 to 50 who had recovered from COVID-19. The chain's CDR3 is CASSLRLAGGEDTQYF. DNA for the CDR3: TGTGCCAGCAGCTTACGACTAGCGGGAGGGGAAGATACGCAGTATTTT.